Shown below are 12 T cell receptor beta chains from a single sample sequenced in a study of shared clonotypes between healthy human individuals (dated by TCRdb to 2020 to 2021). Receptor amplification or capture employed the immunoSEQ multiplex PCR assay. In its TCRdb copy, this immuneACCESS table keeps in-frame sequences only and misses some clones. Where compared with another copy, unresolved V genes explain less than half of these, and the others have no known cause. Within this sample are approximately 510,000 clones, with approximately 79% of them counted one time only. Jointly, the top ten make up around 13% of the sample. Sample: PBMCs. The receptors were gathered from a middle-aged woman in good health. Some clones in this sample may be carry-over from other donors' samples.

V usage is TRBV5-4 and J usage is TRBJ2-1, with 8 bases lining up with TRBD2. The CDR3 is 18 residues long. The ends lost 4 bases at V and 7 bases at J; junction bases unmatched: 19. Germline V gene lookup returns CDR1 SGHNT and CDR2 YYREEE (reference sequence). The CDR3 loop reads CASSPTGGLEGRRNEQFF. The CDR3 nucleotides read TGTGCCAGCAGCCCTACGGGGGGACTAGAGGGGAGACGGAATGAGCAGTTCTTC.

V and J are TRBV11-2 and TRBJ1-2, with D perhaps matching TRBD1 (6 bases). The CDR3 extends over 20 amino acids. V lost 0 bases to trimming and J lost 2 bases, with 25 bases between them. The germline V gene has CDR1 SGHAT and CDR2 FQNNGV. The CDR3 bases are TGTGCCAGCAGCTTAGACCCCTGGACAGATTATACCGAGCGAAACTATGGCTACACCTTC. Translation gives CASSLDPWTDYTERNYGYTF.

The chain couples TRBV5-1 to TRBJ2-3, with D hard to call. This CDR3 comprises 15 residues. V was pared by 0 bases and J by 3 bases, with 11 bases between. Germline V lookup: CDR1 SGHRS, CDR2 YFSETQ. The chain's CDR3 is CASSLDGFWTDTQYF. CDR3 bases: TGCGCCAGCAGCTTGGATGGTTTTTGGACAGATACGCAGTATTTT.

This clone was seen more than once but under ten times. The chain uses TRBV4-3 and TRBJ1-3, with a possible D match to TRBD1 (5 bases). The CDR3 is 13 amino acids. Germline CDR1 LGHNA, CDR2 YSLEER. Trimming left V 0 bases short and J 8 bases short, with 8 bases between. Here the CDR3 DNA reads TGCGCCAGCAGCCAAGATCTCAGGGACACCATATATTTT. Protein sequence: CASSQDLRDTIYF.

This clone appeared once. The chain couples TRBV7-2 to TRBJ2-7; D is possibly TRBD2 (6 bases). V was shortened by 5 bases and J by 0 bases, with 11 bases between the two germline ends. Per germline, CDR1 SGHTA and CDR2 FQGNSA. The CDR3 has 14 amino acids. In nucleotides, the CDR3 is TGTGCCAGCAGCAAGGACTACTCCTCCTACGAGCAGTACTTC. This codes for CASSKDYSSYEQYF.

This clone was found once. The V call is TRBV7-2, the J call TRBJ1-2, with a possible D match to TRBD1 (6 bases). V shed 1 base and J shed 5 bases, with 11 bases lying between them. Germline CDR1 is SGHTA and CDR2 is FQGNSA. This CDR3 has 14 residues. CDR3 protein: CASSLDTGRYGYTF. CDR3 sequence (DNA): TGTGCCAGCAGCTTAGATACAGGGAGGTATGGCTACACCTTC.

This sequence joins TRBV5-6 and TRBJ2-7, with 8 bases identical to TRBD1. Germline trimming cut 1 base from V and 2 bases from J; bases unmatched to any gene: 2. The CDR3 extends over 14 amino acids. Germline values: CDR1 SGHDT, CDR2 YYEEEE. The CDR3 loop reads CASSLLTGAYEQYF. The DNA for the CDR3 is TGTGCCAGCAGCTTGCTGACAGGGGCCTACGAGCAGTACTTC.

V gene TRBV27 combines with J gene TRBJ2-7; 10 bases agree with TRBD2. The length of the CDR3 is 14 residues. Germline V gene data show CDR1 as MNHEY and CDR2 as SMNVEV (reference sequence). Trimming removed 6 bases from V and 6 bases from J; junction bases left unmatched: 8. In DNA, the CDR3 is TGTGCCAGCAGAAGGAGCGGGAGGGACGGCGAGCAGTACTTC. Amino acid sequence: CASRRSGRDGEQYF.

At least ten counts were recorded for this clone. Other DNA sequences from this sample encode an identical CDR3 as well. The rearrangement joins TRBV5-1 to TRBJ2-7; 11 nucleotides agree with TRBD2. Germline values: CDR1 SGHRS, CDR2 YFSETQ. This CDR3 spans 16 amino acids. The ends lost 4 bases at V and 2 bases at J; junction bases unmatched: 8. The CDR3 DNA reads TGCGCCAGCAGCCCCGGACTAGCGGGCGTCGCCTACGAGCAGTACTTC. This translates into CASSPGLAGVAYEQYF.

This sequence joins TRBV13 and TRBJ1-3; D gene unclear. Trimming took off 3 bases at V and 0 bases at J, with 9 bases between the two ends. Germline V gene data show CDR1 as PRHDT and CDR2 as FYEKMQ (reference sequence). The length of the CDR3 is 15 residues. The CDR3 loop is CASSLPQLSGNTIYF. DNA for the CDR3: TGTGCCAGCAGCTTGCCACAACTCTCTGGAAACACCATATATTTT.

The V call is TRBV10-1, the J call TRBJ1-2, with TRBD1 matching over 8 bases. The CDR3 consists of 15 residues. The germline V gene has CDR1 WNHNN and CDR2 SYGVQD (reference sequence). The junction had 9 bases not matched to a gene; V was cut back by 7 bases and J by 2 bases. The CDR3 bases are TGCGCCAGCAACCCAGGACAGGGAACGAACTATGGCTACACCTTC. Translated: CASNPGQGTNYGYTF.

This chain links TRBV10-3 with TRBJ2-7; 14 nucleotides line up with TRBD2. Germline V gene data show CDR1 as ENHRY and CDR2 as SYGVKD. The V gene end was trimmed by 3 bases and the J gene end by 7 bases; junction bases not matched to a gene: 8. The CDR3 runs to 16 residues. CDR3 protein: CAISDLGLAGVGEQYF. CDR3 DNA: TGTGCCATCAGTGACCTGGGACTAGCGGGAGTGGGTGAGCAGTACTTC.